The 3 T cell receptor beta chains presented below share a single source sample, sequenced in a study of blood T cell repertoires in COVID-19. TCRdb's copy holds only in-frame clones and misses some; the assay was immunoSEQ multiplex PCR. In the table there are 250,000 to 350,000 clones, 87% of which are singletons. The source material was peripheral blood. Receptors originate from a young man with active or convalescent COVID-19.

The rearrangement links TRBV18 to TRBJ2-6; tentative D call: TRBD2 (5 bases). The CDR3 runs 15 residues. The V end lost 0 bases, the J end lost 13 bases, and 16 bases lay between the germline ends. Per germline, CDR1 KGHSH and CDR2 LQKENI. As DNA, the CDR3 is TGTGCCAGCTCACCACCCCAGCGCTCGTCGGGAGTCCTGACTTTC. It codes for CASSPPQRSSGVLTF.

The rearrangement uses TRBV9 and TRBJ2-3, with 8 bases lining up with TRBD2. Per the germline V gene, CDR1 is SGDLS and CDR2 is YYNGEE. The junction had 8 bases not matched to a gene; V was cut back by 4 bases and J by 4 bases. This CDR3 is built from 15 residues. The CDR3 nucleotides are TGTGCCAGCAGCTCCAGCGGGAGAGAGCCAGATACGCAGTATTTT. Protein product: CASSSSGREPDTQYF.

The chain uses TRBV7-9 and TRBJ2-7; 7 bases line up with TRBD1. The germline V gene has CDR1 SEHNR and CDR2 FQNEAQ (reference sequence). V lost 4 bases and J lost 8; bases outside the gene matches: 8. The CDR3 covers 13 residues. In DNA form, the CDR3 reads TGTGCCAGCAGCTCAGGGACAGCTAAGAAGCAGTACTTC. Protein: CASSSGTAKKQYF. The entire variable domain, with the rest obtained from reference TRBV7-9 and TRBJ2-7, is as follows: DTGVSQNPRHKITKRGQNVTFRCDPISEHNRLYWYRQTLGQGPEFLTYFQNEAQLEKSRLLSDRFSAERPKGSFSTLEIQRTEQGDSAMYLCASSSGTAKKQYFGPGTRLTVT.